This TCR beta chain derives from a study of B cell selection in AIRE deficiency (dated by TCRdb to between 2018 and 2021). About the full investigation: Researchers compared TCRbeta repertoires of sorted blood CD4+ conventional T cells and regulatory T cells in AIRE-deficient patients with those in healthy controls. The TCR-sequenced cohort comprised roughly five AIRE-deficient APECED patients and roughly five healthy control donors.

TCRbeta chain sequencing was performed with the immunoSEQ platform. Concerning the study's data processing: Pooled conventional T cell repertoires yielded 85,000 to 110,000 distinct in-frame TCRbeta sequences from patients and around 140,000 from healthy donors. Treg TCRbeta sequences shared by two or more individuals were defined as public, and these public Treg TCRbeta sequences were subsequently searched for in Tconv repertoires. Differences between groups were assessed by Mann-Whitney U tests with Bonferroni-Dunn correction in GraphPad Prism 7.03. Held by TCRdb, this immuneACCESS table contains in-frame sequences only and omits some clones. Under half of the omission traces to an unresolved V gene where checked; the cause of the rest is unknown. The V and J calls and clone size were taken over from that table, and D and trimming were inferred from the DNA. In this sample the table shows roughly 24,000 clones, approximately 96% of which occur a single time. The leading ten clones occupy approximately 0.17% of the sample.

Conventional CD4 T cells were sorted as CD4+CD127+ cells. Control samples were obtained from healthy donors who were not related to the patients. A FACSAria flow cytometer was used to sort the Tconv and Treg cells intended for TCRbeta sequencing. Sorted cells were collected into 5-ml round-bottom polystyrene tubes, and dry cell pellets were frozen at -80°C before sequencing. Overall study results and their limits: About 30% of the Treg TCRbeta sequences shared among healthy donors were found in patient Tconv cells, which suggests that Treg-biased clones were diverted into the Tconv compartment. In terms of TCRBV gene usage, CDR3 length and TCR diversity, Tconv and Treg cells from AIRE-deficient patients looked similar to Tconv and Treg cells from healthy donors. Shorter CDR3s were found in shared Treg sequences, reflecting a bias toward rearrangements containing few non-templated nucleotide insertions. Only TCRbeta chains were sequenced, and roughly 40% of shared healthy-donor Treg sequences were also present in healthy Tconv cells, possibly due to differing TCRalpha chains. Of under 4,500 shared Treg TCRbeta sequences, under 40% were shared only among healthy donors and roughly 9% only among patients, suggesting less efficient Treg selection without AIRE.

CDR3 length: 15 amino acids, cysteine to phenylalanine. The retained sequence is limited to the CDR3, 45 bases, with the frame set at the first base. CDR1 and CDR2 were assigned from the germline V gene (reference sequence) as LNHDA and SQIVND. The germline ends are 14 bases apart after V is trimmed by 3 bases and J by 6 bases. In regard to this clone: It lacks a known antigen. Base qualities are missing; no much larger clone stands one base away.

The source is a human donor in good health. The sample comprised CD4+CD127+ conventional T cells sorted from PBMCs. The V and J segments used are TRBV19 and TRBJ1-4; D gene: possibly TRBD1, on 5 matching bases. The CDR3 reads as follows: CASSMSAGIDEKLFF. The sequence in DNA is TGTGCCAGTAGTATGTCGGCAGGGATCGATGAAAAACTGTTTTTT.